The T cell receptor beta chain described here comes from a study of molecular identifiers for immune sequencing clone quantification. TCRdb used MiXCR to reprocess the PCR reads, holding one entry per CDR3 protein. This sample has about 640,000 distinct CDR3 sequences, with nearly 20% found just once. This clonotype has only a few counts. CDR3 length: 15 amino acids. Losses at the gene ends were 5 bases for V and 4 bases for J; bases not matched to a gene: 6. Germline loops: CDR1 SGHVS, CDR2 FNYEAQ. The sequence was obtained from a human donor in good health. Some libraries in this study had Jurkat cell RNA spiked in. The chain is built from TRBV7-6 and TRBJ1-1, with TRBD1 matching 11 bases. Material for sequencing was naive CD8+ T cells from blood, with Jurkat cell RNA spiked in. The subset is: FACS-sorted CD8+CD4-CCR7+CD45RA+ naive T cells. For the CDR3, the DNA is TGTGCCAGCAGCACCGGACAGGGGGCTGGCACTGAAGCTTTCTTT. It translates to CASSTGQGAGTEAFF.